Sequencing of this TCR beta chain was carried out in a study of cytomegalovirus exposure and HLA in healthy donors. Study-wide results and caveats: Three chains tied to CMV proved CMV antigen-specific in vitro. Prior analysis indicated that the majority of TCR beta V segments exhibited productivity approximately 87% or approximately 30% of the time.

Only a few counts were recorded for this clone. The antigen remains unidentified. The CDR3 extends over 17 amino acids. J lost 7 bases, V lost 5 bases, and 13 bases had no gene match. Germline loops: CDR1 SGHAT, CDR2 FQDESV (reference sequence). Primers included in the PCR were 60 Vbeta and 13 Jbeta primers. In the authors' methods: The authors later counted roughly 87 million unique TCR beta chains, about 11 million of them shared. Produced via immunoSEQ multiplex PCR; TCRdb's table is partial and in-frame only. V and J calls and clone size are given by that table; D and trimming were obtained from the DNA. Of around 200,000 clones listed, around three quarters are singletons. While unrecorded immune exposures were likely, the donors were nominally healthy when sampled.

This clonotype was sampled from a boy aged 5-17 years in good health and CMV-seronegative. The V gene is TRBV11-1, the J gene TRBJ2-2; 10 bases line up with TRBD2. The specimen was PBMCs. CDR3: CASSINVLAGAIGELFF. In DNA form, the CDR3 reads TGTGCCAGCAGCATTAATGTGCTAGCGGGAGCGATCGGGGAGCTGTTTTTT. Full variable domain (remainder filled in from reference TRBV11-1 and TRBJ2-2): EAEVAQSPRYKITEKSQAVAFWCDPISGHATLYWYRQILGQGPELLVQFQDESVVDDSQLPKDRFSAERLKGVDSTLKIQPAELGDSAMYLCASSINVLAGAIGELFFGEGSRLTVL.